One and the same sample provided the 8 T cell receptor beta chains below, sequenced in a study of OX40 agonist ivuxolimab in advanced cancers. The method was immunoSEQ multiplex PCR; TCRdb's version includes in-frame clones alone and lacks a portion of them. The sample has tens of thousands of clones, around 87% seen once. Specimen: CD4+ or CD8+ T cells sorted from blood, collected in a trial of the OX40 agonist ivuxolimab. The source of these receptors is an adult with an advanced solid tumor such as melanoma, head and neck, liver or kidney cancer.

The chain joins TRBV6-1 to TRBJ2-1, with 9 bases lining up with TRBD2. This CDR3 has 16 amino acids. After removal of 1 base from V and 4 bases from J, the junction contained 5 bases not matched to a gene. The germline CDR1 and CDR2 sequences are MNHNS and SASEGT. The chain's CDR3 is CASSEGRAGGYNEQFF. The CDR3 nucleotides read TGTGCCAGCAGTGAAGGTAGAGCGGGAGGTTACAATGAGCAGTTCTTC.

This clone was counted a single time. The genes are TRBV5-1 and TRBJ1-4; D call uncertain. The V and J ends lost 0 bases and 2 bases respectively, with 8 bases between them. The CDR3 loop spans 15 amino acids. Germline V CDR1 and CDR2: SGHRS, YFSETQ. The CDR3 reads CASSLEKATNEKLFF. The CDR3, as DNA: TGCGCCAGCAGCTTGGAGAAGGCGACTAATGAAAAACTGTTTTTT.

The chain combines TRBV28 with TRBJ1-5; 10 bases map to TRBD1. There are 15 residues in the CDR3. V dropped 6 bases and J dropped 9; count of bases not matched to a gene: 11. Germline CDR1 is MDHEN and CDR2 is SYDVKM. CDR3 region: CASSELDRGRWPQHF. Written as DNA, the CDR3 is TGTGCCAGCAGCGAATTAGACAGGGGGCGGTGGCCCCAGCATTTT.

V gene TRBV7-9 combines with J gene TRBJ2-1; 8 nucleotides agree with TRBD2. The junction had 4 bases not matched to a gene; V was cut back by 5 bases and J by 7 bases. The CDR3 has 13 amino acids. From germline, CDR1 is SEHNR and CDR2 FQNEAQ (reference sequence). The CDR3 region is CASSTGLGNEQFF. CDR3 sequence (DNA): TGTGCCAGCAGCACGGGACTAGGAAATGAGCAGTTCTTC.

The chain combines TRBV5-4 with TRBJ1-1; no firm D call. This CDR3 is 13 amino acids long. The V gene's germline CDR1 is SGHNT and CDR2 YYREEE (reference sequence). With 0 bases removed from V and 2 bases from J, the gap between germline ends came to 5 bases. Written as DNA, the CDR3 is TGTGCCAGCAGCTTGGCAGGTAACACTGAAGCTTTCTTT. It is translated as CASSLAGNTEAFF.

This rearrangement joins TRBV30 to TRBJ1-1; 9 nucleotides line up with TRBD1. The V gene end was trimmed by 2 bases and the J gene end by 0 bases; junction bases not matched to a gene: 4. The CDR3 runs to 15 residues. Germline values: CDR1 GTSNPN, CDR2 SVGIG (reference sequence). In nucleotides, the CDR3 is TGTGCCTGGAGTACTGGACAGGGGCTGAACACTGAAGCTTTCTTT. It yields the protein CAWSTGQGLNTEAFF.

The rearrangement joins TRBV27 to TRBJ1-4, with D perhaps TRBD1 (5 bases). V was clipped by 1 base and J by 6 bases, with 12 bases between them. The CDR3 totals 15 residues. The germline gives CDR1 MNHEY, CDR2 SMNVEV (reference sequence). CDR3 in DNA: TGTGCCAGCAGTTTATTGAGGACAAGGGATGAAAAACTGTTTTTT. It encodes CASSLLRTRDEKLFF.

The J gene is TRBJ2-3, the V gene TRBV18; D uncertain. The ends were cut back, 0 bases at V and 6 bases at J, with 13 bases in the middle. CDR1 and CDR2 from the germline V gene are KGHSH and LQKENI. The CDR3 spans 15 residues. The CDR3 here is CASSPPDPPTDTQYF. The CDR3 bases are TGTGCCAGCTCACCACCGGACCCTCCCACGGATACGCAGTATTTT.